The rows below give T cell receptor beta chains drawn from one sample of a study of shared clonotypes between healthy human individuals. Sequencing was performed with immunoSEQ multiplex PCR; in TCRdb, only in-frame clones are kept and a portion is missing. The sample lists some 1,900,000 clones, approximately 94% seen once, with under 1.5% in the top ten. Sequences were obtained from naive CD8+ T cells sorted from blood. The receptors here all came from a young man in good health. Each CDR3 is given with its conserved first and last residue. The D gene is left open where the match is weak. Not every row has a clone size; where given, it reads once, few, many or a size class.

>-|TRBV6-5|13|-|TRBJ2-1
TGTGCCAGCAGTTATTCGACGGAGGTTGAGCAGTTCTTC
CASSYSTEVEQFF
>-|TRBV10-1|16|-|TRBJ2-7
TGCGCCAGCAGTGAGTTACAGGGTGTCCCTTCCTACGAGCAGTACTTC
CASSELQGVPSYEQYF
>TRBD1|TRBV28|15|-|TRBJ1-6
TGTGCCAGCAGTTTATCAGGGGGCGGGAATTCACCCCTCCACTTT
CASSLSGGGNSPLHF
>-|TRBV27|15|-|TRBJ2-7
TGTGCCAGCAGTGGGGCGTCTAGCGTCGGCTACGAGCAGTACTTC
CASSGASSVGYEQYF
>-|TRBV5-3|14|-|TRBJ2-2
TGTGCCAGAAGTCCGACAGGGAACACCGGGGAGCTGTTTTTT
CARSPTGNTGELFF
>-|TRBV13|13|-|TRBJ2-5
TGTGCCAGCAGCTCCGGGACGCAAGAGACCCAGTACTTC
CASSSGTQETQYF
>-|TRBV6-5|13|once|TRBJ1-1
TGTGCCAGCAGTTACTCGTTGGGTTCTGAAGCTTTCTTT
CASSYSLGSEAFF
>-|TRBV7-6|16|-|TRBJ2-3
TGTGCCAGCAGCTTAGGCGCTAGTGAGGGATCAGATACGCAGTATTTT
CASSLGASEGSDTQYF
>-|TRBV4-1|17|-|TRBJ1-4
TGCGCCAGCAGCCAAGATCATACGGAGGAAGTTAATGAAAAACTGTTTTTT
CASSQDHTEEVNEKLFF
>TRBD1|TRBV25-1|15|-|TRBJ1-1
TGTGCCAGCAGTGAATCCGGCAGGGGGCACACTGAAGCTTTCTTT
CASSESGRGHTEAFF
>-|TRBV7-8|13|-|TRBJ2-7
TGTGCCAGCAGCTTCGACAGTCTATACGAGCAGTACTTC
CASSFDSLYEQYF
>-|TRBV5-6|13|once|TRBJ2-5
TGTGCCAGCAGACTCCCCGGCCAAGAGACCCAGTACTTC
CASRLPGQETQYF
>TRBD1|TRBV27|15|once|TRBJ1-2
TGTGCCAGCAGTGCTCGACAGGGGACAGGAGATGGCTACACCTTC
CASSARQGTGDGYTF
>-|TRBV11-2|13|-|TRBJ2-3
TGTGCCAGCAGCTTAGATACGACAGATACGCAGTATTTT
CASSLDTTDTQYF
>-|TRBV6-1|13|-|TRBJ2-7
TGTGCCAGCACGGCAGGGAGATCCTACGAGCAGTACTTC
CASTAGRSYEQYF
>TRBD2|TRBV27|19|-|TRBJ2-1
TGTGCCAGCAGTGAGCTACCGGGACTAGCGGGGGGCCAGGCCAATGAGCAGTTCTTC
CASSELPGLAGGQANEQFF
>TRBD1|TRBV15|17|-|TRBJ2-6
TGTGCCACCAGCAGAGGACAGGGGAACTCTGGGGCCAACGTCCTGACTTTC
CATSRGQGNSGANVLTF
>-|TRBV5-6|14|-|TRBJ2-7
TGTGCCAGCAGCTGGGGGACGGACTCCTACGAGCAGTACTTC
CASSWGTDSYEQYF
>-|TRBV6-1|12|-|TRBJ2-7
TGTGCCAGCAGCGCAGACTCCTACGAGCAGTACTTC
CASSADSYEQYF
>-|TRBV7-9|11|-|TRBJ1-1
TGTGCCAGCAGCCGGGGCACTGAAGCTTTCTTT
CASSRGTEAFF
>-|TRBV6-5|14|-|TRBJ2-3
TGTGCCAGCAGCGGATCCCTTAGAACAGATACGCAGTATTTT
CASSGSLRTDTQYF
>TRBD1|TRBV27|15|-|TRBJ2-2
TGTGCCAGCAGGCCTGGGACAGATTACACCGGGGAGCTGTTTTTT
CASRPGTDYTGELFF
>-|TRBV20-1|11|-|TRBJ2-7
TGCAGTGCGCGGAGGGGCTACGAGCAGTACTTC
CSARRGYEQYF
>TRBD2|TRBV14|16|once|TRBJ2-1
TGTGCCAGCAGCCATCTGGGGACTAGCGAGGACAATGAGCAGTTCTTC
CASSHLGTSEDNEQFF
>TRBD1|TRBV28|19|-|TRBJ2-2
TGTGCCAGCAGTTTAGAGGCACGACTACAGGGGTGGGACACCGGGGAGCTGTTTTTT
CASSLEARLQGWDTGELFF
>-|TRBV7-6|17|-|TRBJ1-5
TGTGCCAGCAGCTTTTCGGGGGGCGCGGGAAGCAATCAGCCCCAGCATTTT
CASSFSGGAGSNQPQHF
>TRBD2|TRBV7-8|17|once|TRBJ2-7
TGTGCCAGCAGCTTTTTCGCGGGGGGGGAGGCCCCCTACGAGCAGTACTTC
CASSFFAGGEAPYEQYF
>-|TRBV30|15|-|TRBJ1-5
TGTGCCTGGAGTGTAGGGGGTACGGGGGGGCAGCCCCAGCATTTT
CAWSVGGTGGQPQHF
>-|TRBV5-4|14|-|TRBJ1-2
TGTGCCAGCAGCCCGCGGGGCGGGGGCGATGGCTACACCTTC
CASSPRGGGDGYTF